These 32 T cell receptor beta chains came from one sample sequenced in a study of cytomegalovirus exposure and HLA in healthy donors. PCR involved 60 Vbeta and 13 Jbeta primers. TCRdb keeps only in-frame clones here, not all; method: immunoSEQ multiplex PCR. The sample holds 150,000 to 200,000 clones, 75% to 90% seen once. The sample consisted of PBMCs. Receptors were obtained from a woman under 30 in good health and CMV-seronegative.

The chain links TRBV28 to TRBJ2-1; 8 bases map to TRBD2. This CDR3 has 15 residues. Germline-derived CDR1 and CDR2 are MDHEN and SYDVKM. The V gene end was trimmed by 6 bases and the J gene end by 0 bases; junction bases not matched to a gene: 4. CDR3 coding DNA: TGTGCCAGCAGCCCCGGGGGGGGCTCCTACAATGAGCAGTTCTTC. It yields the protein CASSPGGGSYNEQFF. Combining the CDR3 with reference TRBV28 and TRBJ2-1 gives the whole variable domain DVKVTQSSRYLVKRTGEKVFLECVQDMDHENMFWYRQDPGLGLRLIYFSYDVKMKEKGDIPEGYSVSREKKERFSLILESASTNQTSMYLCASSPGGGSYNEQFFGPGTRLTVL.

The chain uses TRBV5-4 and TRBJ2-5; possibly TRBD1 for D (5 bases). The length of the CDR3 is 11 residues. Germline lookup yields CDR1 SGHNT and CDR2 YYREEE (reference sequence). The ends were cut back, 4 bases at V and 5 bases at J, with 6 bases in the middle. The CDR3 nucleotides read TGTGCCAGCAGCAAGGGGGAGACCCAGTACTTC. This gives the protein CASSKGETQYF.

The chain uses TRBV11-1 and TRBJ2-5; TRBD2 agrees at 12 bases. With V trimmed by 5 bases and J by 5 bases, 12 bases remained unmatched. From germline, CDR1 is SGHAT and CDR2 FQDESV (reference sequence). This CDR3 comprises 17 residues. CDR3 sequence: CASSPKEGGTSGETQYF. The CDR3 DNA is TGTGCCAGCAGCCCCAAAGAAGGGGGGACTAGCGGGGAGACCCAGTACTTC.

This clone appeared a few times. The V call is TRBV6-5, the J call TRBJ1-5; D ambiguous. Trimming shortened V by 0 bases and J by 6 bases, and 9 bases separated the two germline ends. This CDR3 contains 14 residues. CDR1 and CDR2 (germline): MNHEY, SVGAGI. CDR3 residues: CASSYSGRTQPQHF. The DNA of the CDR3 is TGTGCCAGCAGTTACTCGGGCCGAACTCAGCCCCAGCATTTT.

CDR3: CASSLGARRGGYTF. DNA for the CDR3: TGTGCCAGCAGCTTGGGGGCTCGCCGGGGTGGCTACACCTTC. The chain joins TRBV7-2 to TRBJ1-2; possible D gene TRBD1, 6 bases. Trimming took off 3 bases at V and 7 bases at J, with 15 bases between the two ends. The CDR3 runs 14 residues. Germline lookup yields CDR1 SGHTA and CDR2 FQGNSA.

In this sample, this clone turned up once. This chain links TRBV28 with TRBJ1-3, with D possibly matching TRBD1 (6 bases). V lost 3 bases to trimming and J lost 3 bases, with 18 bases between them. The germline V gene encodes CDR1 MDHEN and CDR2 SYDVKM. The CDR3 loop spans 17 amino acids. The CDR3 nucleotides read TGTGCCAGCAGTTTGTTTCGGGGGGGCGGATATGGAAACACCATATATTTT. Translating it yields CASSLFRGGGYGNTIYF.

This rearrangement joins TRBV28 to TRBJ1-5, with D possibly matching TRBD1 (5 bases). With 5 bases removed from V and 8 bases from J, the gap between germline ends came to 19 bases. This CDR3 region has 15 residues. Per germline, CDR1 MDHEN and CDR2 SYDVKM. The CDR3 region is CASSPQASGGKPQHF. The DNA for the CDR3 is TGTGCCAGCAGTCCCCAGGCCTCGGGGGGTAAGCCCCAGCATTTT. The variable domain in full, completed from reference TRBV28 and TRBJ1-5, reads DVKVTQSSRYLVKRTGEKVFLECVQDMDHENMFWYRQDPGLGLRLIYFSYDVKMKEKGDIPEGYSVSREKKERFSLILESASTNQTSMYLCASSPQASGGKPQHFGDGTRLSIL.

The genes are TRBV5-4 and TRBJ1-2; 7 positions match TRBD1. The CDR3 spans 14 residues. Germline V gene data show CDR1 as SGHNT and CDR2 as YYREEE (reference sequence). The V and J ends lost 3 bases and 5 bases, in that order; junction bases with no gene match: 7. The CDR3, as DNA: TGTGCCAGCAGCTCGGGACAGCGTAGTTATGGCTACACCTTC. Residues: CASSSGQRSYGYTF.

Only one count was recorded for this clone. This chain links TRBV7-9 with TRBJ2-1; 12 positions match TRBD2. Germline CDR1 reads SEHNR; CDR2 reads FQNEAQ (reference sequence). The CDR3 runs 16 residues. Trimming at V came to 5 bases and at J to 4 bases, leaving 6 bases not matched to a gene. The CDR3 sequence is CASSPGLAGLYNEQFF. CDR3 DNA: TGTGCCAGCAGCCCGGGACTAGCGGGTCTTTACAATGAGCAGTTCTTC.

The genes are TRBV5-4 and TRBJ1-4, with D perhaps TRBD1 (5 bases). Germline lookup yields CDR1 SGHNT and CDR2 YYREEE (reference sequence). The CDR3 spans 15 residues. V gave up 3 bases and J gave up 6 bases, with 15 bases separating them. The CDR3 region is CASSSRVGRYEKLFF. The DNA of the CDR3 is TGTGCCAGCAGCTCCAGGGTAGGGCGTTATGAAAAACTGTTTTTT.

The rearrangement joins TRBV27 to TRBJ1-2, with D uncertain. CDR1 and CDR2 from the germline V gene are MNHEY and SMNVEV (reference sequence). CDR3 length equals 16 residues. Trimming removed 0 bases at V and 2 bases at J, with 13 bases between. CDR3 amino acids: CASSLSGRYINYGYTF. In DNA form, the CDR3 reads TGTGCCAGCAGTTTATCGGGCAGATACATCAACTATGGCTACACCTTC.

CDR3 region: CASSVDAGRNEKLFF. CDR3 bases: TGTGCCAGCAGCGTAGACGCAGGGCGTAATGAAAAACTGTTTTTT. The V gene is TRBV9, the J gene TRBJ1-4, with D perhaps matching TRBD1 (5 bases). This CDR3 contains 15 residues. Trimming took 0 bases from V and 4 from J, leaving 10 bases between them. Germline V CDR1 and CDR2: SGDLS, YYNGEE.

The CDR3 region is CASSEPGQGSPSYEQYF. The DNA for the CDR3 is TGCGCCAGCAGTGAACCGGGACAGGGGTCCCCCTCCTACGAGCAGTACTTC. The chain recombines TRBV10-2 with TRBJ2-7; TRBD1 matches 10 bases. Germline V gene lookup returns CDR1 WSHSY and CDR2 SAAADI. The V and J ends lost 3 bases and 0 bases, in that order; junction bases with no gene match: 8. This CDR3 is built from 17 residues.

The chain uses TRBV2 and TRBJ1-2; D is unclear. The CDR3 is made up of 13 amino acids. Per the germline V gene, CDR1 is SNHLY and CDR2 is FYNNEI. V was pared by 6 bases and J by 2 bases, with 10 bases between. CDR3 nucleotide sequence: TGTGCCAGCAGAGTGGCACCAAACTATGGCTACACCTTC. This encodes CASRVAPNYGYTF.

This clone has a single count. The chain combines TRBV7-2 with TRBJ1-5, with TRBD1 matching 9 bases. CDR3 length: 16 amino acids. The junction had 9 bases not matched to a gene; V was cut back by 5 bases and J by 4 bases. In germline, CDR1 is SGHTA, CDR2 FQGNSA. The CDR3 here is CASSPWTGAANQPQHF. CDR3 DNA: TGTGCCAGCAGCCCATGGACAGGGGCGGCAAATCAGCCCCAGCATTTT.

The chain joins TRBV11-2 to TRBJ2-5, with TRBD2 as a possible D gene (5 bases). Trimming cost V 3 bases and J 7 bases, with 9 bases left between them. Germline CDR1 is SGHAT and CDR2 is FQNNGV. CDR3 length: 12 amino acids. CDR3 amino acids: CASSLELGTQYF. As DNA, the CDR3 is TGTGCCAGCAGCTTGGAACTAGGGACCCAGTACTTC.

The CDR3 loop is CASSRLAGSTDTQYF. The DNA of the CDR3 is TGTGCCAGCAGCAGACTAGCGGGGAGCACAGATACGCAGTATTTT. This chain joins TRBV5-4 and TRBJ2-3, with 11 bases that match TRBD2. Germline assignment: CDR1 SGHNT and CDR2 YYREEE (reference sequence). This CDR3 is built from 15 residues. Losses at the gene ends were 4 bases for V and 0 bases for J; bases not matched to a gene: 1. The full variable domain, in which reference TRBV5-4 and TRBJ2-3 provide the parts outside the CDR3, is ETGVTQSPTHLIKTRGQQVTLRCSSQSGHNTVSWYQQALGQGPQFIFQYYREEENGRGNFPPRFSGLQFPNYSSELNVNALELDDSALYLCASSRLAGSTDTQYFGPGTRLTVL.

The V and J genes are TRBV6-5 and TRBJ1-3; 10 bases align to TRBD1. Germline V lookup: CDR1 MNHEY, CDR2 SVGAGI. The CDR3 spans 16 residues. V lost 4 bases to trimming and J lost 5 bases; unmatched junction nucleotides: 8. CDR3 sequence: CASSSAGTGVRNTIYF. CDR3 in DNA: TGTGCCAGCAGTTCGGCCGGGACAGGGGTCAGAAACACCATATATTTT.

This clone was recorded once. The CDR3 loop reads CASNLPGFYNEQFF. In DNA form, the CDR3 reads TGTGCCAGCAATTTGCCAGGATTTTACAATGAGCAGTTCTTC. The chain recombines TRBV6-6 with TRBJ2-1, with D uncertain. This CDR3 spans 14 amino acids. V lost 7 bases and J 4 bases, leaving 14 bases between the germline ends. Germline lookup yields CDR1 MNHNY and CDR2 SVGAGI (reference sequence).

The V call is TRBV29-1, the J call TRBJ1-4; the D is unclear. This CDR3 region has 12 residues. In germline, CDR1 is SQVTM, CDR2 ANQGSEA. Deletions cut 7 bases from V and 8 bases from J, with 14 bases between. In DNA form, the CDR3 reads TGCAGCGGAGGGTCGGGCCACGAAAAACTGTTTTTT. As protein: CSGGSGHEKLFF.

This clone was detected a few times. DNA of the CDR3: TGTGCCAGCAGCAGCTTATGGGGTCCGGGACTACCTTTTCAAGAGACCCAGTACTTC. Its translation: CASSSLWGPGLPFQETQYF. This chain links TRBV21-1 with TRBJ2-5; TRBD2 is taken as the D call from the table, unchecked against the DNA. TRBV21-1 is a pseudogene locus. CDR3 length: 19 amino acids.

The gene calls are TRBV13 and TRBJ1-6; D is unresolved. Germline CDR1 reads PRHDT; CDR2 reads FYEKMQ (reference sequence). The CDR3 runs to 15 residues. V lost 0 bases, J lost 5 bases, and 8 bases lay in between. The chain's CDR3 is CASSLGRGNNSPLHF. CDR3 bases: TGTGCCAGCAGCTTAGGGCGAGGGAATAATTCACCCCTCCACTTT.

Notes on this clone: Sequence at one end of the junction differs from germline and may be a read error. The chain employs TRBV7-9 and TRBJ2-7; D not certain. CDR1 is SEHNR and CDR2 is FQNEAQ in the germline V gene (reference sequence). The CDR3 is 12 amino acids. The CDR3, as DNA: TGTTCCAGCAGCCTGCGTAGCTACGAGCAGTACTTC. Translated: CSSSLRSYEQYF.

The chain uses TRBV5-4 and TRBJ2-2, with 9 bases matching TRBD1. The CDR3 consists of 17 residues. V shed 4 bases, J shed 3 bases, and the junction held 10 bases outside the gene matches. CDR1 is SGHNT and CDR2 is YYREEE in the germline V gene (reference sequence). The CDR3 spells CASSPTRTGAYTGELFF. The CDR3 bases are TGTGCCAGCAGCCCCACCAGGACAGGGGCCTACACCGGGGAGCTGTTTTTT.

The sample holds one count of this clone. V gene TRBV7-2 combines with J gene TRBJ2-3; the match to TRBD2 covers 10 bases. The length of the CDR3 is 16 residues. In germline, CDR1 is SGHTA, CDR2 FQGNSA. V lost 4 bases, J lost 2 bases, and 6 bases stayed unmatched. The CDR3 coding sequence is TGTGCCAGCAGCTCGGGGACTAGCGTCTTCACAGATACGCAGTATTTT. Amino acids: CASSSGTSVFTDTQYF.

The chain recombines TRBV6-5 with TRBJ1-2; the match to TRBD1 covers 8 bases. Germline V gives CDR1 MNHEY, CDR2 SVGAGI. The CDR3 contains 13 residues. With 7 bases clipped from V and 7 bases from J, the junction kept 8 bases outside the gene matches. The DNA for the CDR3 is TGTGCCAGCACCAGACAGGGGACAGGTGGCTACACCTTC. Residues: CASTRQGTGGYTF.

The V gene is TRBV10-3, the J gene TRBJ2-1; TRBD2 aligns across 7 bases. After removal of 10 bases from V and 0 bases from J, the junction contained 9 bases not matched to a gene. The CDR3 spans 15 residues. Looked up from germline, CDR1 is ENHRY and CDR2 is SYGVKD. In DNA form, the CDR3 reads TGTGCCAGCCCCGGAGGGACTACCTCCTACAATGAGCAGTTCTTC. Protein product: CASPGGTTSYNEQFF.

The rearrangement links TRBV5-1 to TRBJ2-7; tentatively, D is TRBD1 (6 bases). This CDR3 spans 16 amino acids. Germline CDR1 SGHRS, CDR2 YFSETQ. V shed 0 bases and J shed 7 bases, with 20 bases lying between them. The CDR3 region is CASSLVHDRRDKEQYF. The CDR3 DNA is TGCGCCAGCAGCTTGGTCCATGACAGGCGAGATAAGGAGCAGTACTTC.

This chain uses TRBV4-1 with TRBJ2-7; perhaps TRBD1 as D (7 bases). Trimming took off 2 bases at V and 5 bases at J, with 16 bases between the two ends. This CDR3 contains 15 residues. CDR1 MGHRA and CDR2 YSYEKL come from the germline V gene. CDR3 sequence (DNA): TGCGCCAGCAGCCAATGGGGGCAGGGGGGCGACGAGCAGTACTTC. Its translation: CASSQWGQGGDEQYF.

V and J are TRBV28 and TRBJ2-7; 7 bases are a match to TRBD1. CDR1 MDHEN and CDR2 SYDVKM come from the germline V gene. Unmatched junction bases numbered 6, after V lost 10 bases and J lost 3 bases. This CDR3 contains 12 residues. CDR3 region: CATGTESYEQYF. The DNA for the CDR3 is TGTGCCACCGGGACAGAAAGCTACGAGCAGTACTTC.

This clone turned up a few times. The rearrangement uses TRBV2 and TRBJ1-4, with a tentative D call TRBD1 (6 bases). The CDR3 length is 16 residues. Deletions cut 8 bases from V and 4 bases from J, with 20 bases between. Germline lookup yields CDR1 SNHLY and CDR2 FYNNEI. The CDR3 region is CASRTPMTGFNEKLFF. The CDR3 region has the DNA TGTGCCAGCCGAACCCCCATGACAGGATTTAATGAAAAACTGTTTTTT.

The chain uses TRBV27 and TRBJ2-7; 8 positions agree with TRBD1. Per germline, CDR1 MNHEY and CDR2 SMNVEV (reference sequence). Trimming at V came to 8 bases and at J to 6 bases, leaving 12 bases not matched to a gene. This CDR3 has 14 residues. The CDR3, as DNA: TGTGCCAGCCGGGCGCAGGGGGCGTCGTTCGAGCAGTACTTC. Translated: CASRAQGASFEQYF.